Below are 5 T cell receptor beta chains sequenced from a single sample in a study of blood T cell repertoires in COVID-19. Assay: immunoSEQ multiplex PCR; the TCRdb copy retains only in-frame clones and omits some. The data show over 200,000 clones, about 85% seen once. Sequenced: PBMCs or T cells enriched from blood (not recorded which). The receptor source for this set is a man aged 25 to 40 who had recovered from COVID-19.

This clone has only one observation. V and J are TRBV28 and TRBJ2-2, with TRBD2 matching over 12 bases. Germline loops: CDR1 MDHEN, CDR2 SYDVKM. The CDR3 totals 19 residues. V was clipped by 5 bases and J by 4 bases; unmatched bases: 14. In DNA form, the CDR3 reads TGTGCCAGCAGTCCCCCGACTAGCGGGAGTTTTACGGGCACCGGGGAGCTGTTTTTT. This gives the protein CASSPPTSGSFTGTGELFF.

The CDR3 protein is CATSLAGGRDEQFF. The CDR3 coding sequence is TGTGCCACCAGTCTTGCGGGAGGTAGGGATGAGCAGTTCTTC. The chain is built from TRBV24-1 and TRBJ2-1; 8 nucleotides match TRBD2. The V gene's germline CDR1 is KGHDR and CDR2 SFDVKD. With 6 bases clipped from V and 8 bases from J, the junction kept 8 bases outside the gene matches. The CDR3 contains 14 residues.

This chain joins TRBV7-9 and TRBJ2-1, with 13 positions matching TRBD2. This CDR3 contains 20 residues. Looked up from germline, CDR1 is SEHNR and CDR2 is FQNEAQ (reference sequence). V trimming: 7 bases; J trimming: 0 bases; junction bases outside the gene matches: 15. CDR3 sequence (DNA): TGTGCCAGCACAGGTTTGGGACTAGCGGGGCTGAGGAGCTCCTACAATGAGCAGTTCTTC. Amino acids: CASTGLGLAGLRSSYNEQFF.

J is TRBJ1-2 and V is TRBV12-3 or TRBV12-4; D gene uncertain. V lost 8 bases, J lost 5 bases, and 9 bases lay in between. This CDR3 has 11 residues. The CDR3 region is CASVTGYGYTF. CDR3 DNA: TGTGCCAGCGTGACTGGGTATGGCTACACCTTC.

The chain combines TRBV27 with TRBJ2-1, with D tentatively TRBD2 (5 bases). CDR1 and CDR2 (germline): MNHEY, SMNVEV (reference sequence). The CDR3 loop spans 15 amino acids. Trimming left V 5 bases short and J 0 bases short, with 11 bases between. The CDR3 region is CASSEGGGSYNEQFF. The CDR3 nucleotides are TGTGCCAGCAGTGAGGGCGGAGGCTCCTACAATGAGCAGTTCTTC.